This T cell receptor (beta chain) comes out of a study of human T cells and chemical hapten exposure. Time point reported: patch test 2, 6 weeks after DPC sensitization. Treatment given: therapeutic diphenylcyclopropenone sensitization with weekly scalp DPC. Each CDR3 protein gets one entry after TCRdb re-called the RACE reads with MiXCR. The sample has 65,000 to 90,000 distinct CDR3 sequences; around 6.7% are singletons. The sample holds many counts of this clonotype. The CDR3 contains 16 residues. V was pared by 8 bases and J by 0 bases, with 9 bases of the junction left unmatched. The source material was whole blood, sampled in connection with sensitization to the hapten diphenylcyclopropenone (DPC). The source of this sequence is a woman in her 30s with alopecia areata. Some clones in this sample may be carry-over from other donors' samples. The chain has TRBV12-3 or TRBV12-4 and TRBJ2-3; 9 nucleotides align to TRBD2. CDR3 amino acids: CASDGGLAASTDTQYF. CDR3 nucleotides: TGTGCCAGCGATGGGGGACTAGCAGCTAGCACAGATACGCAGTATTTT.